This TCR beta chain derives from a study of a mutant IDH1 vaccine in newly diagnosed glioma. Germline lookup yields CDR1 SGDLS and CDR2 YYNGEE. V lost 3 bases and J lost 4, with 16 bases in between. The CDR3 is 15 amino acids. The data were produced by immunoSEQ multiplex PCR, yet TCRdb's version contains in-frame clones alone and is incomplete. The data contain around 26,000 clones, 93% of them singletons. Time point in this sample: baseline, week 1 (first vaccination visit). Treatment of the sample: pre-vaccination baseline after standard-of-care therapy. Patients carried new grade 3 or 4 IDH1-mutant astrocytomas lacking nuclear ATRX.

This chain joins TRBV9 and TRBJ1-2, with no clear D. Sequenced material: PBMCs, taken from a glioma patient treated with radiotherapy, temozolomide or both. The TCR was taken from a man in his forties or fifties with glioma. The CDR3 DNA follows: TGTGCCAGCAGCGGCCCAGATACGGACGTCTATGGCTACACCTTC. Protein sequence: CASSGPDTDVYGYTF.